This T cell receptor (beta chain) comes out of a study of radiation and T cells in renal cell carcinoma. Study-wide findings and caveats: Baseline intratumoral clonotype presence is unknown without pretreatment biopsies. Top tumor clonotypes rose in blood 2 weeks post-radiation, then contracted.

Using immunoSEQ multiplex PCR, the repertoire was profiled, and TCRdb retains in-frame clones only, with some absent. This sample has around 86,000 clones, with 80% to 90% found just once. To note about this clone: Its matching antigen is unknown.

Indicated time point: blood 2 weeks post-SBRT. The treatment: 15 Gy SBRT to primary tumor, nephrectomy 4 weeks later. The tumor was a clear cell renal cell carcinoma. Germline-derived CDR1 and CDR2 are SGHNT and YYREEE (reference sequence). V was clipped by 4 bases and J by 9 bases; unmatched bases: 6. This CDR3 has 12 amino acids. Source: blood, taken from a patient whose treatment included radiotherapy and nephrectomy. The V call is TRBV5-4, the J call TRBJ2-5; 7 nucleotides match TRBD2. The sequence was obtained from a woman in her 50s with renal cell carcinoma. Here the CDR3 reads CASSDSGPAQYF. CDR3 bases: TGTGCCAGCAGCGATAGCGGGCCGGCCCAGTACTTC.